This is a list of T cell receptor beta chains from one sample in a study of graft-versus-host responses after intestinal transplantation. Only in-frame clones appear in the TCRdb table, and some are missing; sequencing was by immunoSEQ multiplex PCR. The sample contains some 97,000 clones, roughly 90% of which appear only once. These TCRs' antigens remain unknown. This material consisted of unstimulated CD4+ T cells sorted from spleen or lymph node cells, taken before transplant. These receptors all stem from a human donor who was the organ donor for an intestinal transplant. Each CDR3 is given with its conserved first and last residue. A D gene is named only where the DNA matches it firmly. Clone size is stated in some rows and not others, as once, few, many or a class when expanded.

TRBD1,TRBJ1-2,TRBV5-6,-,CASSAQGQRAYGYTF,TGTGCCAGCAGCGCTCAGGGACAGCGGGCGTATGGCTACACCTTC
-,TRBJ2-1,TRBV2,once,CASKDKRGTYNEQFF,TGTGCCAGCAAGGATAAGCGAGGGACGTACAATGAGCAGTTCTTC
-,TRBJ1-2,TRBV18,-,CASSPPRRDYGYTF,TGTGCCAGCTCACCCCCCCGCAGGGACTATGGCTACACCTTC
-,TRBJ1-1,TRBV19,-,CASSIRNTEAFF,TGTGCCAGTAGTATAAGAAACACTGAAGCTTTCTTT
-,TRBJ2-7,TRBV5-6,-,CASSGGPVVYEQYF,TGTGCCAGCAGCGGCGGACCGGTGGTATACGAGCAGTACTTC
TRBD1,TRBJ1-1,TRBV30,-,CAWRAAGGRTEAFF,TGTGCCTGGAGAGCGGCAGGGGGTCGGACTGAAGCTTTCTTT
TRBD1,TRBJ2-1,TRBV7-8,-,CASRDRGSYNEQFF,TGTGCCAGCAGGGACAGGGGCTCCTACAATGAGCAGTTCTTC
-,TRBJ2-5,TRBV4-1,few,CASSKKVPSTQRAEGQYF,TGCGCCAGCAGCAAGAAGGTTCCCAGCACCCAAAGAGCAGAAGGCCAGTACTTC
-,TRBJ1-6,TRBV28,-,CASSFVSPYNSPLHF,TGTGCCAGCAGTTTTGTGAGTCCCTATAATTCACCCCTCCACTTT
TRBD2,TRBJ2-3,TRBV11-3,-,CASSLAGVTDTQYF,TGTGCCAGCAGCCTAGCGGGGGTCACAGATACGCAGTATTTT
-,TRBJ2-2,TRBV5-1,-,CASSLAGEATGELFF,TGCGCCAGCAGCTTGGCCGGGGAGGCCACCGGGGAGCTGTTTTTT
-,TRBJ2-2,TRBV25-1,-,CASSGSGELFF,TGTGCCAGCAGTGGTTCGGGGGAGCTGTTTTTT
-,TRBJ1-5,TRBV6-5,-,CASRGAQGPNQPQHF,TGTGCCAGCAGGGGGGCGCAGGGGCCCAATCAGCCCCAGCATTTT
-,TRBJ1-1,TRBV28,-,CASSPPRPINTEAFF,TGTGCCAGCAGTCCACCGAGGCCCATAAACACTGAAGCTTTCTTT
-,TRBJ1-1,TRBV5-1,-,CASSPGVAREAFF,TGCGCCAGCAGCCCCGGGGTTGCCCGGGAAGCTTTCTTT
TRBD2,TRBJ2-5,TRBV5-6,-,CASSLERGGRETQYF,TGTGCCAGCAGCTTGGAGCGGGGGGGCCGGGAGACCCAGTACTTC
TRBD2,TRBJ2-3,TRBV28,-,CASPPRERGRRDTQYF,TGTGCCAGCCCCCCGCGGGAGCGGGGGAGAAGAGATACGCAGTATTTT
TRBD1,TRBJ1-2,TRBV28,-,CASSFFQGAMGYTF,TGTGCCAGCAGTTTCTTTCAGGGGGCGATGGGCTACACCTTC
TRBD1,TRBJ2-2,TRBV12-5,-,CASGLFPPGQPVPDTGELFF,TGTGCTAGTGGTTTGTTCCCTCCGGGACAGCCTGTACCGGACACCGGGGAGCTGTTTTTT
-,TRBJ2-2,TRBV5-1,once,CASSFTPEGSGELFF,TGCGCCAGCAGTTTTACGCCCGAGGGTTCCGGGGAGCTGTTTTTT
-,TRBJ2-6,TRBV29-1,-,CSVVSSGANVLTF,TGCAGCGTTGTGTCCTCTGGGGCCAACGTCCTGACTTTC
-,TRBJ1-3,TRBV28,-,CASSVGERSGNTIYF,TGTGCCAGCAGTGTTGGGGAAAGGTCTGGAAACACCATATATTTT
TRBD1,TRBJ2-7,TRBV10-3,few,CAISDRQGYEQYF,TGTGCCATCAGTGATAGACAGGGCTACGAGCAGTACTTC
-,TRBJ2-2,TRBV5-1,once,CASSLAAVDTGELFF,TGCGCCAGCAGCTTGGCAGCCGTGGACACCGGGGAGCTGTTTTTT
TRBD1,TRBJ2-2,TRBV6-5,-,CASSTGTGYTGELFF,TGTGCCAGCAGCACCGGGACAGGCTACACCGGGGAGCTGTTTTTT
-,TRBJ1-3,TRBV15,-,CATSRDKIGQYIYF,TGTGCCACCAGCAGAGACAAGATTGGACAATACATATATTTT
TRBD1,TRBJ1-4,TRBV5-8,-,CASSRTTGAKLFF,TGTGCCAGCAGCCGCACGACAGGGGCAAAACTGTTTTTT
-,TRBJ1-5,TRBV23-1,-,CASSQSKGGQPQHF,TGCGCCAGCAGTCAATCTAAGGGGGGGCAGCCCCAGCATTTT
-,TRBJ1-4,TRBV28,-,CASSSPGEDLIEKLFF,TGTGCCAGCAGTTCCCCCGGGGAGGATTTGATTGAAAAACTGTTTTTT
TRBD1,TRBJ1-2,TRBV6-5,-,CASSRDRVNYGYTF,TGTGCCAGCAGCCGGGACAGGGTCAACTATGGCTACACCTTC
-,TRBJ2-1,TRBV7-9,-,CASSLSPIQFF,TGTGCCAGCAGCCTTAGCCCTATTCAGTTCTTC
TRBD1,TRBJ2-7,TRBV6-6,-,CASNRDRSYEQYF,TGTGCCAGTAACCGGGACAGGTCCTACGAGCAGTACTTC
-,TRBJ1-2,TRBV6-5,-,CAVQTTNYGYTF,TGTGCCGTTCAGACCACTAACTATGGCTACACCTTC
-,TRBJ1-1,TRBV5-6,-,CASRGGQRRPTEAFF,TGTGCCAGCAGAGGAGGACAGCGACGGCCGACTGAAGCTTTCTTT
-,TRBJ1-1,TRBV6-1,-,CASSETSPGGAATEAFF,TGTGCCAGCAGTGAAACCTCCCCCGGGGGGGCGGCCACTGAAGCTTTCTTT
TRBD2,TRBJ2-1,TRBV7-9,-,CASSLAGGLATEEQFF,TGTGCCAGCAGCTTAGCGGGAGGACTAGCGACGGAGGAGCAGTTCTTC
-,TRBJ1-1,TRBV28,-,CASSFEEGTNTEAFF,TGTGCCAGCAGTTTTGAGGAGGGAACCAACACTGAAGCTTTCTTT
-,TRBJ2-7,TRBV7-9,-,CASSGLGGWSYEQYF,TGTGCCAGCAGCGGCCTGGGAGGCTGGTCCTACGAGCAGTACTTC
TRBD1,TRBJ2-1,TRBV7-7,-,CASSQDRDNEQFF,TGTGCCAGCAGTCAAGACAGGGACAATGAGCAGTTCTTC
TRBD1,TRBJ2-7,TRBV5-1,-,CASSLTGGYEQYF,TGCGCCAGCAGCTTGACAGGGGGCTACGAGCAGTACTTC
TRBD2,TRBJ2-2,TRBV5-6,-,CASSTSGGRYTGELFF,TGTGCCAGCTCGACTAGCGGGGGGAGATACACCGGGGAGCTGTTTTTT
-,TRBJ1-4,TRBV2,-,CASTLIGRGGTNEKLFF,TGTGCCAGTACGTTGATCGGGCGCGGGGGGACTAATGAAAAACTGTTTTTT
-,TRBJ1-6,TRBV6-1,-,CASSERSGRQSPLHF,TGTGCCAGCAGTGAAAGGTCAGGTCGCCAATCACCCCTCCACTTT
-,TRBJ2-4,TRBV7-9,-,CASSLADKKNIQYF,TGTGCCAGCAGCTTAGCCGACAAAAAAAACATTCAGTACTTC
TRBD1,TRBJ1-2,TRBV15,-,CATGGGGGPNYGYTF,TGTGCCACCGGGGGAGGGGGCGGCCCTAACTATGGCTACACCTTC
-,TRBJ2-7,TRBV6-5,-,CASRPREWWHEQYF,TGTGCCAGCAGGCCTCGGGAGTGGTGGCACGAGCAGTACTTC
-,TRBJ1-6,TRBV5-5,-,CASSTGRNGGEHSPLHF,TGTGCCAGCAGCACTGGACGAAACGGGGGCGAGCATTCACCCCTCCACTTT
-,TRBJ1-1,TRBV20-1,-,CSASGPEAFF,TGCAGTGCTAGCGGGCCTGAAGCTTTCTTT
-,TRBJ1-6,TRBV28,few,CASGASSYNSPLHF,TGTGCCAGCGGCGCCAGCTCCTATAATTCACCCCTCCACTTT
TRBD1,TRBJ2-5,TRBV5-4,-,CASNLKQGIQETQYF,TGTGCCAGCAACCTAAAACAGGGGATTCAAGAGACCCAGTACTTC
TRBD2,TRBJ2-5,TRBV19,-,CASSPGLAEETQYF,TGTGCCAGTAGTCCGGGACTAGCGGAAGAGACCCAGTACTTC
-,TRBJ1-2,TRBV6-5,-,CASRPALKNGDGYTF,TGTGCCAGCAGGCCCGCTTTGAAGAACGGGGATGGCTACACCTTC
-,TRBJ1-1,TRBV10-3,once,CAISEIGGITEAFF,TGTGCCATCAGTGAGATAGGAGGGATCACTGAAGCTTTCTTT
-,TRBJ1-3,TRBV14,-,CASSQGRRGGNTIYF,TGTGCCAGCAGCCAAGGTCGACGGGGTGGAAACACCATATATTTT
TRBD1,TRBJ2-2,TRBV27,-,CASRGDRATGELFF,TGTGCCAGCAGGGGGGACAGGGCCACCGGGGAGCTGTTTTTT